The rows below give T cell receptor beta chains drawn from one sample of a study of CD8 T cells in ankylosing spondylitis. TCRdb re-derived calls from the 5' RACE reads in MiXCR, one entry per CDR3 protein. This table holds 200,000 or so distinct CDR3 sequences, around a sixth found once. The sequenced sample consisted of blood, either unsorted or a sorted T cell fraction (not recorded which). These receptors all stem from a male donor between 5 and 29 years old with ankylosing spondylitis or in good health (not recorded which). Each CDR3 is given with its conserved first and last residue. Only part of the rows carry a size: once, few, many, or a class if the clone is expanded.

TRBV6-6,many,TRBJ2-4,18,CASSFPGGDGSAKNIQYF
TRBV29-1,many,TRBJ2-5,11,CSGGSQETQYF
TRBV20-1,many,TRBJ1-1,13,CSARRGGATEAFF
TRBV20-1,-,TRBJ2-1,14,CSARGREGLDEQFF
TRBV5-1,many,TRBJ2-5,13,CASSLDVQETQYF
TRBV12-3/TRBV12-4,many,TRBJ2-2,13,CASIPYYTGELFF
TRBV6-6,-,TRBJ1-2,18,CASSYPIPTRPTNYGYTF
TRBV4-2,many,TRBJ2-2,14,CASSQEEGNGELFF
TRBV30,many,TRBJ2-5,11,CAWSVRRNQYF
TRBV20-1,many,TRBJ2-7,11,CSAGGAREQYF
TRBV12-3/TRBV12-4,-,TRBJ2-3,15,CASSFRGASTDTQYF
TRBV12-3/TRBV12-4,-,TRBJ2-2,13,CASRSQGSGELFF
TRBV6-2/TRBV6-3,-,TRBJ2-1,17,CASSYAVGGAILNEQFF
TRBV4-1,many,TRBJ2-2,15,CASSQDRGGTGELFF
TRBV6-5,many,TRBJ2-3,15,CASSWEPSGTDTQYF
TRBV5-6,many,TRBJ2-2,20,CASSFRLAELQGLTSGELFF
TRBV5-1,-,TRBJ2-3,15,CASSPGDRETDTQYF
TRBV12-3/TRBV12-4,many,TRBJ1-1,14,CASSRGGAGTEAFF
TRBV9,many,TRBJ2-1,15,CASSRAGGNYNEQFF
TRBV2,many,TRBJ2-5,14,CASSGTVLAETQYF
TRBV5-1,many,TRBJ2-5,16,CASSTTTGTGKETQYF
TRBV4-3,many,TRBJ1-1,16,CASSQDTPGVNTEAFF
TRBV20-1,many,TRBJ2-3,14,CSAGGTRAADTQYF
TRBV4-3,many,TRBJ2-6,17,CASSLFLQGSGANVLTF
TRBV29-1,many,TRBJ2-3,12,CSVADGTDTQYF
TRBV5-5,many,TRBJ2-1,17,CASSPRMTSGRFNEQFF
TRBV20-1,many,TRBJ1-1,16,CSARWRQARGNTEAFF
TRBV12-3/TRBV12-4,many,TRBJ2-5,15,CASTLGAGLGETQYF
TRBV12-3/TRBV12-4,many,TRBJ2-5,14,CASAAGTAQETQYF
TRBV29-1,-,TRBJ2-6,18,CSVVGLAGGGSGANVLTF
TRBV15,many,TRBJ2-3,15,CATGAAGGLADTQYF
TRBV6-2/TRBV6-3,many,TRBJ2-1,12,CASHNPYNEQFF
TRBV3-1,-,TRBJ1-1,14,CASSQVGANTEAFF
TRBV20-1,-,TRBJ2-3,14,CSANTGTTTDTQYF
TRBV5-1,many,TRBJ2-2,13,CASSSLGSGELFF
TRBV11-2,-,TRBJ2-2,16,CATKAGTSGSFGELFF
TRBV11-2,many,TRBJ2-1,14,CASSSGIPFNEQFF
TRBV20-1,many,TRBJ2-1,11,CSATAYGEQFF
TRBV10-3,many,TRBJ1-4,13,CAISRDFDEKLFF
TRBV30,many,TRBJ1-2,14,CAWSKGPAGYGYTF
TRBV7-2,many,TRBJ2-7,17,CASSLENPGPRPYEQYF
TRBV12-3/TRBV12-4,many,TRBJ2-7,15,CASSTGGTVSYEQYF
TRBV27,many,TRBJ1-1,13,CASSLSLYTEAFF
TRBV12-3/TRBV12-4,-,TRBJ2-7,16,CASTLGWDTSSYEQYF
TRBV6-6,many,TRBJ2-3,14,CASSKETDTDTQYF
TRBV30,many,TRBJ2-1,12,CAWSHTDNEQFF
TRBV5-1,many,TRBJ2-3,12,CASSFLTDTQYF
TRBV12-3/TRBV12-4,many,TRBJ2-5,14,CASRGTGRQETQYF
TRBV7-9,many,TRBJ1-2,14,CASSLGAGIYGYTF